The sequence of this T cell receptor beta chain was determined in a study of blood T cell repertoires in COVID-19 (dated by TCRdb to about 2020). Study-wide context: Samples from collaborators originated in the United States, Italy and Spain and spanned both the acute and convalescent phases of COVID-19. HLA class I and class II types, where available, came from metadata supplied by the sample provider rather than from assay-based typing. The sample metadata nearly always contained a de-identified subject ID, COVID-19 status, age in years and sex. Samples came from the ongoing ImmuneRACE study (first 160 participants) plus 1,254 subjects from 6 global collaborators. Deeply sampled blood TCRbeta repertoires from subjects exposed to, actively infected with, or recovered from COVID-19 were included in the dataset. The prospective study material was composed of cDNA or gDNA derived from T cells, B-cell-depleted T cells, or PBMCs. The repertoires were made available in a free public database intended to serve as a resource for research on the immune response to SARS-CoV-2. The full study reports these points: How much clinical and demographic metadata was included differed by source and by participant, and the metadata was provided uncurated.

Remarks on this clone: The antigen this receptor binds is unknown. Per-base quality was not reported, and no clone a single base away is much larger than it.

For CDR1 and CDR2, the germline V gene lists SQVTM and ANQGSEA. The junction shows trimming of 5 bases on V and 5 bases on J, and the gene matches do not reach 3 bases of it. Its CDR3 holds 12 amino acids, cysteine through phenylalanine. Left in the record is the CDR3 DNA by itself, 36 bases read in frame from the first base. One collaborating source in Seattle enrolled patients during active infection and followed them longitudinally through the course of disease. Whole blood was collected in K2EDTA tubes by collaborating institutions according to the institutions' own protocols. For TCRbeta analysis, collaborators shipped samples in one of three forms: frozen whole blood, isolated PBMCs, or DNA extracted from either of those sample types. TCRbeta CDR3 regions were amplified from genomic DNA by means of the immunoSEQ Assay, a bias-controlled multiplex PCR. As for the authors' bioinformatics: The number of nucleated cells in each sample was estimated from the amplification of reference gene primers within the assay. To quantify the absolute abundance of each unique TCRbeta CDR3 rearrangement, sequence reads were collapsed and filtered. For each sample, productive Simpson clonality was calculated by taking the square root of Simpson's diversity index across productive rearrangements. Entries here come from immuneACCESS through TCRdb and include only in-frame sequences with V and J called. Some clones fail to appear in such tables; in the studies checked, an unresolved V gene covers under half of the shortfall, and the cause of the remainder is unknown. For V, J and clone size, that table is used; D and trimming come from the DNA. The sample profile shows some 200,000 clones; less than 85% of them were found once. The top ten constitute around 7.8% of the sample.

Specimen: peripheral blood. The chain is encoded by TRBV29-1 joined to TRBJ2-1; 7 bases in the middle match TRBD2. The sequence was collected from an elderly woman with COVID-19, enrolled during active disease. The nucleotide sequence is TGCAGCGTTAATGGGGGGGACAATGAGCAGTTCTTC. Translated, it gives CSVNGGDNEQFF.